The subject of this entry is one T cell receptor (beta chain). Its cognate antigen is unknown. These data are taken from a study of cytomegalovirus exposure and HLA in healthy donors. Findings and limits, study-wide: CMV serostatus was the sole immune exposure information available. Researchers reportedly found TCR beta sequences accurately predicted most subjects' HLA-A and HLA-B alleles.

Researchers ran the PCR with 60 Vbeta and 13 Jbeta primers. Only in-frame clones appear in the TCRdb table, and some are missing; sequencing was by immunoSEQ multiplex PCR. Found here are 100,000 to 150,000 clones, around 80% of them singletons; the top ten hold roughly 3.1%. Germline V gene sequence: CDR1 SQVTM, CDR2 ANQGSEA. V lost 4 bases and J lost 6; bases outside the gene matches: 7. This CDR3 region has 13 residues. The V and J genes are TRBV29-1 and TRBJ2-3; 7 positions agree with TRBD2. The sequencing sample was made of PBMCs. This receptor was taken from a man aged 25-45 years in good health and CMV-seronegative. The DNA for the CDR3 is TGCAGCGTTGTGCGGGGGACTTCTGATACGCAGTATTTT. The encoded protein is CSVVRGTSDTQYF.